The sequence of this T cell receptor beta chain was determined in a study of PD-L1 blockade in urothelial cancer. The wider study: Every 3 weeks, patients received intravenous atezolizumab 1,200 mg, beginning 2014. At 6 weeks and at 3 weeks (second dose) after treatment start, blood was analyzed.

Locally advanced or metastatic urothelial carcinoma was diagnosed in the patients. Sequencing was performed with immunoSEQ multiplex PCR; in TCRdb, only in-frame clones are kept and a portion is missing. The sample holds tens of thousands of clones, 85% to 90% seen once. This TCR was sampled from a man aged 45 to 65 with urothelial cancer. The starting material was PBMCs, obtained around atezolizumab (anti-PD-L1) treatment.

The chain's CDR3 is CASSPPGGQMNTEAFF. The DNA for the CDR3 is TGCGCCAGCAGCCCTCCGGGGGGGCAAATGAACACTGAAGCTTTCTTT. V usage is TRBV5-1 and J usage is TRBJ1-1; TRBD1 might be the D (6 bases). The germline V and J ends were trimmed by 4 bases and 0 bases, with 16 bases remaining between them. CDR3 length: 16 residues. The germline CDR1 and CDR2 sequences are SGHRS and YFSETQ.